These T cell receptor beta chains were read from a single sample in a study of T cell responses to AZD1222 COVID-19 vaccine. The protocol was immunoSEQ multiplex PCR, while the TCRdb copy is restricted to in-frame clones and leaves out a portion. The repertoire holds 95,000 to 110,000 clones, with 90% as singletons. Sample: peripheral blood, taken on day 0 of AZD1222 vaccination. These TCRs come from an adult in good health. The CDR3 runs from the conserved cysteine through the conserved F or W. Fields, in order: V gene, J gene, clone size, CDR3 protein. Rows may omit the clone size; those that give it use once, few, many or a size class.

TRBV6-2/TRBV6-3,TRBJ1-6,NA,CASSYSGGRNSPLHF
TRBV2,TRBJ1-5,NA,CASRPSQNNNQPQHF
TRBV25-1,TRBJ2-3,NA,CASSEKTVSSDTQYF
TRBV29-1,TRBJ1-5,once,CSVRQGRQPQHF
TRBV4-3,TRBJ1-5,NA,CASSQDFVGQGGQPQHF
TRBV18,TRBJ1-1,once,CASSLRATGTEAFF
TRBV19,TRBJ1-5,NA,CASSIIVSQPQHF
TRBV5-6,TRBJ2-1,NA,CASSLYSFGPPEFF
TRBV5-4,TRBJ1-2,NA,CASSLWGQGFHYGYTF
TRBV3-1/TRBV3-2,TRBJ2-3,NA,CASSQVGSGGPDTQYF
TRBV5-1,TRBJ2-5,once,CASSLVVAGWQETQYF
TRBV15,TRBJ1-1,NA,CATTTQGDTEAFF
TRBV28,TRBJ2-1,once,CASSIPVVTEQFF
TRBV4-1,TRBJ1-5,NA,CASSQGQGDQPQHF
TRBV11-2,TRBJ2-7,NA,CASSPLGGNVFYEQYF
TRBV28,TRBJ2-7,NA,CASRPGTVGYEQYF
TRBV6-1,TRBJ2-7,NA,CASSEGGSYEQYF
TRBV25-1,TRBJ1-4,NA,CASSELGVSGEKLFF
TRBV6-1,TRBJ2-7,NA,CASRVHSSYEQYF
TRBV30,TRBJ1-1,NA,CAWNRDTMNTEAFF
TRBV6-2/TRBV6-3,TRBJ2-5,NA,CASSYSSALASETQYF
TRBV5-4,TRBJ2-1,NA,CASSPWGVYNEQFF
TRBV2,TRBJ2-3,NA,CASSAFGTDTQYF
TRBV7-9,TRBJ1-3,NA,CASSRGQGRRIFGNTIYF
TRBV28,TRBJ1-1,NA,CASSFNGLSNTEAFF
TRBV4-2,TRBJ2-1,once,CASSQDRVRDRGGYNEQFF
TRBV7-2,TRBJ2-3,NA,CASSLTGSNTQYF
TRBV19,TRBJ1-5,few,CASKNRGEDGNQPQHF
TRBV12-3/TRBV12-4,TRBJ1-2,NA,CASKTGVGGYTF
TRBV2,TRBJ2-3,NA,CASRDYTDTQYF
TRBV7-6,TRBJ2-1,NA,CASGRRGGNEQFF
TRBV30,TRBJ1-5,NA,CACPKTDRDKAPYSNQPQHF
TRBV2,TRBJ2-1,NA,CASSEGRVGDRAINEQFF
TRBV28,TRBJ2-7,NA,CASSLIGYEQYF
TRBV7-9,TRBJ2-6,NA,CASSLGQGTGANVLTF
TRBV10-3,TRBJ1-2,NA,CAISEGGLGPVYGYTF
TRBV20-1,TRBJ1-2,once,CSAIRRRGYTF
TRBV21-1,TRBJ2-7,NA,CASLNHQGRMDEQYF
TRBV25-1,TRBJ1-2,NA,CASSEPGQGGVDGYTF
TRBV6-6,TRBJ1-2,NA,CASSYRTGPDYGYTF
TRBV27,TRBJ1-5,NA,CASSLLQAAGQPQHF
TRBV9,TRBJ2-3,NA,CASSASGGALDTQYF
TRBV6-5,TRBJ1-5,NA,CASKLGNQPQHF
TRBV7-6,TRBJ2-7,NA,CASSLESGTAYEQYF